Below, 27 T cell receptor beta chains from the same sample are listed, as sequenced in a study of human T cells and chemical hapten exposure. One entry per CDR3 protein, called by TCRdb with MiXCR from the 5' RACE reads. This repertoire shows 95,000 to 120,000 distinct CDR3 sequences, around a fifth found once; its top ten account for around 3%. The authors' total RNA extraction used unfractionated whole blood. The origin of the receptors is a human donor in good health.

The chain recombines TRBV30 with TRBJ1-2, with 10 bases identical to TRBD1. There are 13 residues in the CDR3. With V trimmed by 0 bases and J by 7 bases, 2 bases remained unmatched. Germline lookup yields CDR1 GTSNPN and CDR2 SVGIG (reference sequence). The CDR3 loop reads CAWSVRTGGGYTF. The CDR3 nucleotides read TGTGCCTGGAGTGTAAGGACAGGGGGTGGCTACACCTTC.

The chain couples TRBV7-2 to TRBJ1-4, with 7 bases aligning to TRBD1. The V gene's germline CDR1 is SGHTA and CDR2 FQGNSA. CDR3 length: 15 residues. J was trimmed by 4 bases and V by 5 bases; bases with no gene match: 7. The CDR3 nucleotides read TGTGCCAGCAGCGCGATCACAGGGGTTAATGAAAAACTGTTTTTT. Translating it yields CASSAITGVNEKLFF.

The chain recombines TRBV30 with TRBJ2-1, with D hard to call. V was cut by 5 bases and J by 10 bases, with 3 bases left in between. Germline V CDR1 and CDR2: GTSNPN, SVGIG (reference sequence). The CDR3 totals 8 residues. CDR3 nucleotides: TGTGCCTGGGAAGAGCAGTTCTTC. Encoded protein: CAWEEQFF.

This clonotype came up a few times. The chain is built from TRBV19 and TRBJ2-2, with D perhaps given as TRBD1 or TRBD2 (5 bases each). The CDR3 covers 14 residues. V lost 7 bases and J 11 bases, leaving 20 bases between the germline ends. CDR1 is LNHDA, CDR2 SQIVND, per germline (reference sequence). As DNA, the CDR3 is TGTGCCAGTACCCCATGGGGGACGGCGTTAGAGCTGTTTTTT. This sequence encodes CASTPWGTALELFF.

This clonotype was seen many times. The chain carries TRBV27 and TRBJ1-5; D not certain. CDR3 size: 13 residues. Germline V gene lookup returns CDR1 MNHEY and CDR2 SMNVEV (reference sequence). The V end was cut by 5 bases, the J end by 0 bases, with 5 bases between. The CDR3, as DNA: TGTGCCAGCAGTATGGTTAGCAATCAGCCCCAGCATTTT. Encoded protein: CASSMVSNQPQHF.

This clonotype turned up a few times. The CDR3 sequence is CATSDLKLAGANEQFF. The CDR3 coding sequence is TGTGCCACCAGTGATTTGAAACTAGCGGGAGCGAATGAGCAGTTCTTC. The V call is TRBV24-1, the J call TRBJ2-1, with 11 positions matching TRBD2. Unmatched junction bases numbered 4, after V lost 0 bases and J lost 7 bases. The CDR3 sequence is 16 residues long. In germline, CDR1 is KGHDR, CDR2 SFDVKD.

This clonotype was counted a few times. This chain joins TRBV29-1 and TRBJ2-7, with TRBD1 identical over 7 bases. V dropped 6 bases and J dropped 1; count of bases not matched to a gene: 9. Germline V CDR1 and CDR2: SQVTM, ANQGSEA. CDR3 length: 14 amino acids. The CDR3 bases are TGCAGCGTCCGCGACAGGGTAGTATCCTACGAGCAGTACTTC. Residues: CSVRDRVVSYEQYF.

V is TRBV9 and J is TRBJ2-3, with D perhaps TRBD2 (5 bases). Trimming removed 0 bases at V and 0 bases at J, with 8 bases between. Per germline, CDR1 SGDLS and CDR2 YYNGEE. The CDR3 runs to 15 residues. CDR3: CASSVEGVSTDTQYF. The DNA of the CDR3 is TGTGCCAGCAGCGTAGAGGGAGTCAGCACAGATACGCAGTATTTT.

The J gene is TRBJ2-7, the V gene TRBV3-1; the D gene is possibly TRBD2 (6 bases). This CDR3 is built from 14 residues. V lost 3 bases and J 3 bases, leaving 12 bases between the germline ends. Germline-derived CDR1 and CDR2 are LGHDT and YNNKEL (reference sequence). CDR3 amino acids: CASSHGAGSYEQYF. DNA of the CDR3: TGTGCCAGCAGCCACGGGGCGGGGAGCTACGAGCAGTACTTC.

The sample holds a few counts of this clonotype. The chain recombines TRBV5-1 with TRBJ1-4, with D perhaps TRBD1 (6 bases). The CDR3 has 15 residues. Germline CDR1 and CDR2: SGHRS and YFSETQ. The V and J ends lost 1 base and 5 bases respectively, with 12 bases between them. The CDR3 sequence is CASSLYSGDNEKLFF. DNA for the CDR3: TGCGCCAGCAGCTTGTATTCAGGGGACAATGAAAAACTGTTTTTT.

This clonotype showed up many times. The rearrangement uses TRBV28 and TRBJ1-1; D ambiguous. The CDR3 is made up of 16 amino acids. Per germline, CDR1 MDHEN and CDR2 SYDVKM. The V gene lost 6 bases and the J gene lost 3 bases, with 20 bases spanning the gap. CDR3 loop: CASRGSRRGEDTEAFF. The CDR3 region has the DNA TGTGCCAGCAGGGGTTCCAGACGGGGAGAGGACACTGAAGCTTTCTTT.

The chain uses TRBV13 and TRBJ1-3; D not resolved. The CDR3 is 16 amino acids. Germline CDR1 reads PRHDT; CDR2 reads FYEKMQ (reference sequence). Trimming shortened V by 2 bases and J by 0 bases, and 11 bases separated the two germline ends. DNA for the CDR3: TGTGCCAGCAGCTTACCCACCTCGAGCTCTGGAAACACCATATATTTT. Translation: CASSLPTSSSGNTIYF.

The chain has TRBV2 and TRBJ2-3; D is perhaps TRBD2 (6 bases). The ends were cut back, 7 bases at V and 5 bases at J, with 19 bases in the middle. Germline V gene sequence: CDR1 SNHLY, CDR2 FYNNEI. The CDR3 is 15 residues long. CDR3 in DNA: TGTGCCAGCACCAGGCCAGGATCGCGGGGAGATACGCAGTATTTT. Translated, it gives CASTRPGSRGDTQYF.

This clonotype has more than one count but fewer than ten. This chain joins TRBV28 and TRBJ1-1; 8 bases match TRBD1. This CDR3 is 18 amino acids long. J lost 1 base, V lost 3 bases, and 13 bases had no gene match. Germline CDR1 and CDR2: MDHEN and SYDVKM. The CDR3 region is CASSFYSGGKGANTEAFF. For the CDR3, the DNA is TGTGCCAGCAGTTTCTACTCAGGGGGCAAAGGAGCGAACACTGAAGCTTTCTTT.

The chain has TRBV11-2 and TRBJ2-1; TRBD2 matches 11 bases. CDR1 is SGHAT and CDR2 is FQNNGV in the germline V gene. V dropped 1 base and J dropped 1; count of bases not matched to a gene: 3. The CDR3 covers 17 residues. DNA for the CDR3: TGTGCCAGCAGCTTAGGACTAGCGGGAATATCCTACAATGAGCAGTTCTTC. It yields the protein CASSLGLAGISYNEQFF. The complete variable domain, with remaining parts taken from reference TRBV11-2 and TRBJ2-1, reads EAGVAQSPRYKIIEKRQSVAFWCNPISGHATLYWYQQILGQGPKLLIQFQNNGVVDDSQLPKDRFSAERLKGVDSTLKIQPAKLEDSAVYLCASSLGLAGISYNEQFFGPGTRLTVL.

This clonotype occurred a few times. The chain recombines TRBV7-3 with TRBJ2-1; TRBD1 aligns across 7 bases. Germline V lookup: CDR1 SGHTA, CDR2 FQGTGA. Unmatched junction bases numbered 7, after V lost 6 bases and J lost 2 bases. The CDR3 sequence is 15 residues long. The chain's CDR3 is CASRAGGLTYNEQFF. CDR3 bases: TGTGCCAGCAGGGCAGGGGGTCTCACCTACAATGAGCAGTTCTTC.

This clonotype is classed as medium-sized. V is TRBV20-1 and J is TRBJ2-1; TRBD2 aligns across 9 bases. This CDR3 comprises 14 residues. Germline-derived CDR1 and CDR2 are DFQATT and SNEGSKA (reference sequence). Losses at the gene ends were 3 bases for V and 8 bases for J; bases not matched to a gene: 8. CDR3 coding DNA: TGCAGTGCTAGGGAGAGCGGGAGGACCGATGAGCAGTTCTTC. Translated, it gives CSARESGRTDEQFF.

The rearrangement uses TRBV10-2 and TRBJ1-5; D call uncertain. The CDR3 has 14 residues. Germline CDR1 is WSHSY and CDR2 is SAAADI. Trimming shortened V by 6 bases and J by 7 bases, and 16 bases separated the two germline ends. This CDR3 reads CASSEEGRTQPQHF. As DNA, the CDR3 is TGCGCCAGCAGCGAGGAAGGTAGGACGCAGCCCCAGCATTTT.

CDR3 loop: CASSPGASGYTYEQYF. The CDR3 DNA reads TGTGCCAGCAGCCCGGGGGCTAGCGGCTACACCTACGAGCAGTACTTC. The chain combines TRBV12-3 or TRBV12-4 with TRBJ2-7; possible D gene TRBD2, 7 bases. The CDR3 is 16 residues long. V lost 6 bases, J lost 2 bases, and 20 bases lay in between.

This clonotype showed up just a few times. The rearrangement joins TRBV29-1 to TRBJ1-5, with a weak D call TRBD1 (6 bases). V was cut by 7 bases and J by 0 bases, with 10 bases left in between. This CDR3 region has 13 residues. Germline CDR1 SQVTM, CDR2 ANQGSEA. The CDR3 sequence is CSAGGHSNQPQHF. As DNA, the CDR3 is TGCAGCGCCGGGGGCCATAGCAATCAGCCCCAGCATTTT.

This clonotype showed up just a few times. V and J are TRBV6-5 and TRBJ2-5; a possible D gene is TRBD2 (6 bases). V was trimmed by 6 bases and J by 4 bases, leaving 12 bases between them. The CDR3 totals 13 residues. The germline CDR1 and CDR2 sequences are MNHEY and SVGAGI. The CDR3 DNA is TGTGCCAGCAGCCCCGGGACTGCAGAGACCCAGTACTTC. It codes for CASSPGTAETQYF.

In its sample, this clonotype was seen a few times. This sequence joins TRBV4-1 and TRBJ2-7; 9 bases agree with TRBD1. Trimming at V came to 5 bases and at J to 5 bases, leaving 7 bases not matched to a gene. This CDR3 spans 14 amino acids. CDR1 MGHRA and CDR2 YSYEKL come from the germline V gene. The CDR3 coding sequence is TGCGCCAGCAGCTTGGGACAGGGAATCCACGAGCAGTACTTC. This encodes CASSLGQGIHEQYF.

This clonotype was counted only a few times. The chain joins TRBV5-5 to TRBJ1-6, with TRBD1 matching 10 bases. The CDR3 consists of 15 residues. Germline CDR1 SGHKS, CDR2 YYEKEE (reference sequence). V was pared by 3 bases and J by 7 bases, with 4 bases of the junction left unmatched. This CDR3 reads CASSSRTGGNSPLHF. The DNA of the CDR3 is TGTGCCAGCAGCTCCCGGACAGGGGGGAATTCACCCCTCCACTTT. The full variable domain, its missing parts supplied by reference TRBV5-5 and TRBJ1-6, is DAGVTQSPTHLIKTRGQQVTLRCSPISGHKSVSWYQQVLGQGPQFIFQYYEKEERGRGNFPDRFSARQFPNYSSELNVNALLLGDSALYLCASSSRTGGNSPLHFGNGTRLTVT.

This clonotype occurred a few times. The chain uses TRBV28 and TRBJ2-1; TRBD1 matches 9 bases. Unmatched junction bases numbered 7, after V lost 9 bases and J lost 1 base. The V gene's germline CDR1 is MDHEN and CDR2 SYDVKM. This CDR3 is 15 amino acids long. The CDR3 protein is CASYTGGISYNEQFF. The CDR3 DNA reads TGTGCCAGTTATACAGGGGGCATTTCCTACAATGAGCAGTTCTTC.

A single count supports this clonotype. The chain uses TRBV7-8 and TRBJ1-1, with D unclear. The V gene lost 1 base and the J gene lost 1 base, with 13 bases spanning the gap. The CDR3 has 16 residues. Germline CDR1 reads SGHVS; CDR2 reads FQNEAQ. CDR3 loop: CASSLGLAYPNTEAFF. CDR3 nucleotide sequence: TGTGCCAGCAGCTTAGGACTCGCCTACCCGAACACTGAAGCTTTCTTT.

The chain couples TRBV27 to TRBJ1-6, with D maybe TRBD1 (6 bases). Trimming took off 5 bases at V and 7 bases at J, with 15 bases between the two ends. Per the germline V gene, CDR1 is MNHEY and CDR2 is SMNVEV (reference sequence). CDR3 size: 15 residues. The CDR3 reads CASSPDRSRNSPLHF. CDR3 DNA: TGTGCCAGCAGTCCGGACAGAAGCCGGAATTCACCCCTCCACTTT.

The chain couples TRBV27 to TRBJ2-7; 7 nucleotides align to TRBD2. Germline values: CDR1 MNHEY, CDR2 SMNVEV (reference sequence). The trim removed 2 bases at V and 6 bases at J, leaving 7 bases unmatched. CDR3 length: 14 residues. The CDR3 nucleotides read TGTGCCAGCAGTTTAACGGGGAGGGGATCCGAGCAGTACTTC. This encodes CASSLTGRGSEQYF.